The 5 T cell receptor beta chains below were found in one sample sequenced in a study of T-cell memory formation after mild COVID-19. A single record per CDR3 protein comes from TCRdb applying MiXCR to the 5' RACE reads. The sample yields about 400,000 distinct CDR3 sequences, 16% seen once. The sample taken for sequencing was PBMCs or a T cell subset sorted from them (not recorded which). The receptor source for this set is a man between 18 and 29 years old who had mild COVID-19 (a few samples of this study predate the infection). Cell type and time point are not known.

DNA for the CDR3: TGTGCCAGCAGCTTAGGGACAGGAGACATTCAGTACTTC. Translation gives CASSLGTGDIQYF. The chain links TRBV7-2 to TRBJ2-4; 7 bases fit TRBD1. Germline V lookup: CDR1 SGHTA, CDR2 FQGNSA. CDR3 length: 13 amino acids. Trimming took 1 base from V and 8 from J; bases not matched to a gene: 2.

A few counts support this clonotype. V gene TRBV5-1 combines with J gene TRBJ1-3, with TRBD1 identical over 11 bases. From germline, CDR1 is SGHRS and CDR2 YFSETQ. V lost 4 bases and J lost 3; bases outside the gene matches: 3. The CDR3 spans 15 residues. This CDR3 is CASSRTGGFGNTIYF. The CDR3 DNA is TGCGCCAGCAGCCGGACAGGGGGCTTTGGAAACACCATATATTTT. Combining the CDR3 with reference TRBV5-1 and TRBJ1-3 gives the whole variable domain KAGVTQTPRYLIKTRGQQVTLSCSPISGHRSVSWYQQTPGQGLQFLFEYFSETQRNKGNFPGRFSGRQFSNSRSEMNVSTLELGDSALYLCASSRTGGFGNTIYFGEGSWLTVV.

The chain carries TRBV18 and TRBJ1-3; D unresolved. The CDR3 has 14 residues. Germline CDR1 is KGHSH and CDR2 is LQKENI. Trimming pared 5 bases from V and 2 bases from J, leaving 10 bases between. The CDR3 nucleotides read TGTGCCAGCTCAAAGTCCGCGGCTGGAAACACCATATATTTT. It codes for CASSKSAAGNTIYF.

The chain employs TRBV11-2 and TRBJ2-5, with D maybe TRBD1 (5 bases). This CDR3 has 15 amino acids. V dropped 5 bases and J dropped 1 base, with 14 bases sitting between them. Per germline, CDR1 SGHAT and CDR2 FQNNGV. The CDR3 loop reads CASSHERQFQETQYF. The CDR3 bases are TGTGCCAGCAGCCACGAGAGACAGTTCCAAGAGACCCAGTACTTC.

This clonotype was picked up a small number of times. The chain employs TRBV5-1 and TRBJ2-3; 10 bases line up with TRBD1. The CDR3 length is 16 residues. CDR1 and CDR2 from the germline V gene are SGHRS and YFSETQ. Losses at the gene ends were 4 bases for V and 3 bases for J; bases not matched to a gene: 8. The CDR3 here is CASSARQGAITDTQYF. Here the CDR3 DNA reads TGCGCCAGCAGCGCCAGACAGGGGGCCATAACAGATACGCAGTATTTT.